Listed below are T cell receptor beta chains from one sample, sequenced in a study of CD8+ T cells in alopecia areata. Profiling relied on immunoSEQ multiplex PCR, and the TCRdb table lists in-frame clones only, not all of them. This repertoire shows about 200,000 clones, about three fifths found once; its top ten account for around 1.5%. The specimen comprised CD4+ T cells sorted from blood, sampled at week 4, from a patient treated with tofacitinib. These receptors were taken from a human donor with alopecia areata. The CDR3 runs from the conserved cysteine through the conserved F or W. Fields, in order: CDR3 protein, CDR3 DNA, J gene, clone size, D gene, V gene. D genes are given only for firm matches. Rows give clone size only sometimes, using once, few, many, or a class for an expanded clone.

CDR3: CASSGGQATEQYF
DNA: TGTGCCAGCAGTGGCGGACAGGCCACCGAGCAGTACTTC
J: TRBJ2-7
size: NA
D: TRBD1
V: TRBV27

CDR3: CASSLRSGTGQHF
DNA: TGTGCCAGCAGCTTACGATCGGGGACCGGGCAGCATTTT
J: TRBJ1-5
size: NA
D: NA
V: TRBV7-8

CDR3: CASSSPGQGISGELFF
DNA: TGTGCCAGCAGTTCGCCGGGACAGGGCATATCAGGGGAGCTGTTTTTT
J: TRBJ2-2
size: NA
D: TRBD1
V: TRBV27

CDR3: CASSRPRGGGRDTQYF
DNA: TGTGCCAGCAGCCGGCCCCGGGGGGGAGGCAGGGATACGCAGTATTTT
J: TRBJ2-3
size: few
D: TRBD2
V: TRBV7-2

CDR3: CSVSRGNTGELFF
DNA: TGCAGCGTTTCCCGGGGGAACACCGGGGAGCTGTTTTTT
J: TRBJ2-2
size: NA
D: NA
V: TRBV29-1

CDR3: CASSARTGGAGTF
DNA: TGTGCCAGTAGTGCCCGGACAGGGGGCGCGGGCACCTTC
J: TRBJ1-2
size: few
D: TRBD1
V: TRBV19

CDR3: CASSLSAGLTTGELFF
DNA: TGCGCCAGCAGCCTGTCGGCGGGGTTGACCACCGGGGAGCTGTTTTTT
J: TRBJ2-2
size: NA
D: NA
V: TRBV4-3

CDR3: CASSPDRYEQYF
DNA: TGCGCCAGCAGCCCCGACAGGTACGAGCAGTACTTC
J: TRBJ2-7
size: NA
D: NA
V: TRBV5-1

CDR3: CGVEGVMNTEAFF
DNA: TGCGGCGTTGAAGGGGTAATGAACACTGAAGCTTTCTTT
J: TRBJ1-1
size: NA
D: NA
V: TRBV29-1

CDR3: CSVAGTFGANVLTF
DNA: TGCAGCGTTGCCGGGACATTTGGGGCCAACGTCCTGACTTTC
J: TRBJ2-6
size: NA
D: NA
V: TRBV29-1

CDR3: CASSMVSSYNEQFF
DNA: TGTGCCAGTAGTATGGTCAGCTCCTACAATGAGCAGTTCTTC
J: TRBJ2-1
size: NA
D: NA
V: TRBV19

CDR3: CASTPVEGAQGETQYF
DNA: TGCGCCAGCACCCCCGTTGAGGGGGCGCAAGGGGAGACCCAGTACTTC
J: TRBJ2-5
size: NA
D: TRBD1
V: TRBV5-1

CDR3: CACPEGAGQNGYTF
DNA: TGTGCCTGTCCTGAGGGCGCAGGGCAGAATGGCTACACCTTC
J: TRBJ1-2
size: NA
D: NA
V: TRBV30

CDR3: CATKTGTGELFF
DNA: TGTGCCACCAAGACAGGTACCGGGGAGCTGTTTTTT
J: TRBJ2-2
size: few
D: NA
V: TRBV28

CDR3: CASSLETNTEAFF
DNA: TGCGCCAGCAGCTTGGAGACTAACACTGAAGCTTTCTTT
J: TRBJ1-1
size: NA
D: NA
V: TRBV5-1

CDR3: CASNVAEGETQYF
DNA: TGTGCCAGCAATGTAGCCGAGGGAGAGACCCAGTACTTC
J: TRBJ2-5
size: NA
D: NA
V: TRBV6-1

CDR3: CSVGDRGPDTQYF
DNA: TGCAGCGTTGGCGACAGGGGCCCAGATACGCAGTATTTT
J: TRBJ2-3
size: NA
D: TRBD1
V: TRBV29-1

CDR3: CSGQTGPYEQYF
DNA: TGCAGCGGCCAAACAGGTCCCTACGAGCAGTACTTC
J: TRBJ2-7
size: few
D: NA
V: TRBV29-1

CDR3: CASSTLWGGKDTQYF
DNA: TGTGCCAGCAGCACCCTTTGGGGGGGTAAAGATACGCAGTATTTT
J: TRBJ2-3
size: few
D: TRBD2
V: TRBV7-2

CDR3: CSVRQGNTEAFF
DNA: TGCAGCGTCCGACAGGGGAACACTGAAGCTTTCTTT
J: TRBJ1-1
size: NA
D: TRBD1
V: TRBV29-1

CDR3: CSVGGSGSIVPGELFF
DNA: TGCAGCGTTGGTGGGTCAGGGAGTATTGTCCCCGGGGAGCTGTTTTTT
J: TRBJ2-2
size: NA
D: NA
V: TRBV29-1

CDR3: CASSYVGTGQPQHF
DNA: TGTGCCAGCAGTTACGTTGGGACAGGGCAGCCCCAGCATTTT
J: TRBJ1-5
size: NA
D: TRBD1
V: TRBV6-5

CDR3: CASSAEGPYNEQFF
DNA: TGTGCCAGCAGCGCCGAGGGTCCTTACAATGAGCAGTTCTTC
J: TRBJ2-1
size: few
D: NA
V: TRBV9

CDR3: CATRVAGGNNEQFF
DNA: TGTGCCACCAGAGTCGCGGGGGGAAACAATGAGCAGTTCTTC
J: TRBJ2-1
size: NA
D: TRBD2
V: TRBV19

CDR3: CASSLEWSTDTQYF
DNA: TGTGCCAGCAGTTTAGAGTGGAGCACAGATACGCAGTATTTT
J: TRBJ2-3
size: NA
D: NA
V: TRBV27

CDR3: CASSEQGASTDTQYF
DNA: TGTGCCAGCAGTGAGCAGGGGGCGAGCACAGATACGCAGTATTTT
J: TRBJ2-3
size: NA
D: TRBD1
V: TRBV25-1

CDR3: CASSSTGLRNTNPSTDTQYF
DNA: TGTGCCAGCAGCTCAACGGGACTACGTAATACAAATCCTAGCACAGATACGCAGTATTTT
J: TRBJ2-3
size: few
D: TRBD2
V: TRBV5-4

CDR3: CASTLGGSPYEQYF
DNA: TGTGCCAGCACCCTAGGGGGGTCCCCCTACGAGCAGTACTTC
J: TRBJ2-7
size: NA
D: NA
V: TRBV6-1

CDR3: CASSSHIEQYF
DNA: TGTGCCAGCAGTTCCCATATCGAGCAGTACTTC
J: TRBJ2-7
size: NA
D: NA
V: TRBV6-5

CDR3: CASSYSLASDTQYF
DNA: TGTGCCAGCAGTTACTCCCTAGCGAGTGATACGCAGTATTTT
J: TRBJ2-3
size: NA
D: NA
V: TRBV6-5

CDR3: CASSQDRNRGSSPLHF
DNA: TGCGCCAGCAGCCAAGATCGAAACAGGGGGTCTTCACCCCTCCACTTT
J: TRBJ1-6
size: NA
D: TRBD1
V: TRBV4-3

CDR3: CSVGDGNQPQHF
DNA: TGCAGCGTTGGTGACGGGAATCAGCCCCAGCATTTT
J: TRBJ1-5
size: NA
D: NA
V: TRBV29-1

CDR3: CASRSRQSNTEAFF
DNA: TGTGCCAGCAGGTCTAGGCAGTCGAACACTGAAGCTTTCTTT
J: TRBJ1-1
size: few
D: NA
V: TRBV5-4

CDR3: CASSQESGYRGYTF
DNA: TGCGCCAGCAGCCAAGAATCGGGATACCGCGGCTACACCTTC
J: TRBJ1-2
size: NA
D: NA
V: TRBV4-1

CDR3: CASAPDRATTYEQYF
DNA: TGTGCCAGCGCTCCAGACAGGGCCACAACCTACGAGCAGTACTTC
J: TRBJ2-7
size: NA
D: TRBD1
V: TRBV7-2

CDR3: CSVDGIGYGYTF
DNA: TGCAGCGTTGACGGGATAGGCTATGGCTACACCTTC
J: TRBJ1-2
size: NA
D: NA
V: TRBV29-1

CDR3: CSVAISGNTIYF
DNA: TGCAGCGTTGCGATCTCTGGAAACACCATATATTTT
J: TRBJ1-3
size: NA
D: NA
V: TRBV29-1

CDR3: CASSAYTAGIGYTF
DNA: TGTGCCAGCAGTGCCTACACAGCGGGGATCGGCTACACCTTC
J: TRBJ1-2
size: few
D: NA
V: TRBV27

CDR3: CASSDSWEQETQYF
DNA: TGTGCCAGCAGTGACTCCTGGGAACAAGAGACCCAGTACTTC
J: TRBJ2-5
size: few
D: NA
V: TRBV6-4

CDR3: CASSPRQGNDQPQHF
DNA: TGTGCCAGCAGTCCCAGACAGGGAAACGATCAGCCCCAGCATTTT
J: TRBJ1-5
size: NA
D: TRBD1
V: TRBV6-6

CDR3: CASSYSGGHYEQYF
DNA: TGTGCCAGCAGTTACTCTGGGGGGCACTACGAGCAGTACTTC
J: TRBJ2-7
size: NA
D: NA
V: TRBV6-5

CDR3: CASSYHTGAEQFF
DNA: TGTGCCAGCAGTTACCATACAGGGGCTGAGCAGTTCTTC
J: TRBJ2-1
size: NA
D: TRBD1
V: TRBV6-6

CDR3: CASSLGGSDQEQYF
DNA: TGTGCCAGCAGCTTAGGAGGATCTGACCAAGAGCAGTACTTC
J: TRBJ2-7
size: few
D: NA
V: TRBV7-2